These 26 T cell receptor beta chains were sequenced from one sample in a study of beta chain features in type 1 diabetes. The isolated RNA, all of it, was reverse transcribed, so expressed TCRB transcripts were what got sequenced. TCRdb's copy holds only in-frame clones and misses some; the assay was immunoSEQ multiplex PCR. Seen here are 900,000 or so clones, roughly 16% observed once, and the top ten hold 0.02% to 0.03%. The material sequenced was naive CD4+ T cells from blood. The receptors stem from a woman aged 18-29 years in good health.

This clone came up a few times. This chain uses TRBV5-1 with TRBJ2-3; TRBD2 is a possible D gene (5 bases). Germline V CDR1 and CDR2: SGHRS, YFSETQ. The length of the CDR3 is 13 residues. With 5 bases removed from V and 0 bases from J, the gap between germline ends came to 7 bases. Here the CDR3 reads CASRAASTDTQYF. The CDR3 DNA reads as TGCGCCAGCAGAGCGGCTAGCACAGATACGCAGTATTTT.

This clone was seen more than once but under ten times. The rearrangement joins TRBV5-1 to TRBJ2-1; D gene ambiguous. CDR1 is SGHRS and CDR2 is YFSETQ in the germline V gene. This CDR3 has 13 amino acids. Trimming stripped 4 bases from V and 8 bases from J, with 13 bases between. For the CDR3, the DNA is TGCGCCAGCAGCCCGTCTGGAACCCATGAGCAGTTCTTC. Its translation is CASSPSGTHEQFF.

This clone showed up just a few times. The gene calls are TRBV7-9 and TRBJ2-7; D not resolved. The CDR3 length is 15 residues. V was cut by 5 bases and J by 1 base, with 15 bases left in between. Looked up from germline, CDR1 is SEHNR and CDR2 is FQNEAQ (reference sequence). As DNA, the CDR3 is TGTGCCAGCAGCGTTACGGTCCTAGAATCCTACGAGCAGTACTTC. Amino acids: CASSVTVLESYEQYF.

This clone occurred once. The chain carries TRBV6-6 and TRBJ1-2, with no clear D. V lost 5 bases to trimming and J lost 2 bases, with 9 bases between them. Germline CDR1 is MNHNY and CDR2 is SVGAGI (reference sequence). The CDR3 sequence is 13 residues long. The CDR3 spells CASSHGQNYGYTF. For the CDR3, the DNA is TGTGCCAGCAGTCATGGGCAGAACTATGGCTACACCTTC.

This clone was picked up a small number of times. The CDR3 nucleotides read TGTGCCAGCCAGGGCGTTGCAACTAATGAAAAACTGTTTTTT. Its translation is CASQGVATNEKLFF. The chain combines TRBV19 with TRBJ1-4; weak D call: TRBD1 (5 bases). CDR3 length: 14 residues. Trimming cost V 9 bases and J 0 bases, with 11 bases left between them. The V gene's germline CDR1 is LNHDA and CDR2 SQIVND (reference sequence).

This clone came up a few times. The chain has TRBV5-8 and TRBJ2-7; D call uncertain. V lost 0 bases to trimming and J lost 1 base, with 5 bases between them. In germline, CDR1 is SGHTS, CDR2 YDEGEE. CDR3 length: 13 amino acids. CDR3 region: CASSLAGSYEQYF. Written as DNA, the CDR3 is TGTGCCAGCAGCTTGGCCGGATCCTACGAGCAGTACTTC.

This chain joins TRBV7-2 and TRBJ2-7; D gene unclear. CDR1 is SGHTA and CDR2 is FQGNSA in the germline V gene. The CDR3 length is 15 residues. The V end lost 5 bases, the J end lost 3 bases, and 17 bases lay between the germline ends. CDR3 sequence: CASSPNGGINYEQYF. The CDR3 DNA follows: TGTGCCAGCAGCCCTAATGGCGGCATTAACTACGAGCAGTACTTC.

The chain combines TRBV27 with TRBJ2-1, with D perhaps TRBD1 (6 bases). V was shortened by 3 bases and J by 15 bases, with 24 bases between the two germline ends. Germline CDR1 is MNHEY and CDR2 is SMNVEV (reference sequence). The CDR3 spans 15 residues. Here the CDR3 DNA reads TGTGCCAGCAGTTTTGGGAGTGGGGGCGGACAGAGACGGTTCTTC. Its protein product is CASSFGSGGGQRRFF.

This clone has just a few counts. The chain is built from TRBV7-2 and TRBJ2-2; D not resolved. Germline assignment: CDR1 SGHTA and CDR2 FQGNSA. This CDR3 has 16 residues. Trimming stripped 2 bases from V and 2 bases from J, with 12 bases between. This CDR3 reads CASSLFRRPNTGELFF. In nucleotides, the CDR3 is TGTGCCAGCAGCTTATTTCGGAGACCTAACACCGGGGAGCTGTTTTTT.

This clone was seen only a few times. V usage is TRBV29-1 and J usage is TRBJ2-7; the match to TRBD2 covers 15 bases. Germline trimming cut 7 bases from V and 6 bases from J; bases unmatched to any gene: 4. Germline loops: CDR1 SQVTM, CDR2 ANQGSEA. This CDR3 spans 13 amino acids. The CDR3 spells CSGGLAGGSEQYF. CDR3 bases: TGCAGCGGAGGACTAGCGGGAGGGAGCGAGCAGTACTTC.

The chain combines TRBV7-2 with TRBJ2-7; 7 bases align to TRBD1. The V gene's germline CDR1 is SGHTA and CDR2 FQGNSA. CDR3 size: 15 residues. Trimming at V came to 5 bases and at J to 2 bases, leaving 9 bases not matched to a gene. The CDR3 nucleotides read TGTGCCAGCAGCCCAACACCGGGACAGACCTACGAGCAGTACTTC. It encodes CASSPTPGQTYEQYF.

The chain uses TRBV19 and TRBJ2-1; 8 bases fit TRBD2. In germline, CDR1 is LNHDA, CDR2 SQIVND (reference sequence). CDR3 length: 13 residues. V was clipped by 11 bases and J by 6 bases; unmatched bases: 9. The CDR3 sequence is CALISGSPNEQFF. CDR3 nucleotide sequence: TGTGCCCTGATCAGCGGGAGTCCCAATGAGCAGTTCTTC.

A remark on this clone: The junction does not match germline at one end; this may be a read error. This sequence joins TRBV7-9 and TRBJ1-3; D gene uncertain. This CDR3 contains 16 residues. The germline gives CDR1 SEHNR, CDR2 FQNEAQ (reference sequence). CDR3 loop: CASSLAPGFSGNTIYF. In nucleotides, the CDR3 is TGTGCCAGCAGCCTAGCCCCTGGGTTCAGTGGAAACACCATATATTTT.

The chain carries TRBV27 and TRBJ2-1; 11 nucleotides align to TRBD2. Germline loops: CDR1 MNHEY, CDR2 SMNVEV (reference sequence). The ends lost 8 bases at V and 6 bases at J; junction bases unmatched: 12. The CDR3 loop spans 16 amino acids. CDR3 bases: TGTGCCAGCGGTCGCGCCGGGACTAGCGGAAGCAATGAGCAGTTCTTC. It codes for CASGRAGTSGSNEQFF.

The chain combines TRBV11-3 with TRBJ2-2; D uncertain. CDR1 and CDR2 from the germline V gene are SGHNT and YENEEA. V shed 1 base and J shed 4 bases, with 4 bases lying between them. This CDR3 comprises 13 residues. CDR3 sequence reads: CASSLAATGELFF. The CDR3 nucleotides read TGTGCCAGCAGCTTAGCCGCCACCGGGGAGCTGTTTTTT.

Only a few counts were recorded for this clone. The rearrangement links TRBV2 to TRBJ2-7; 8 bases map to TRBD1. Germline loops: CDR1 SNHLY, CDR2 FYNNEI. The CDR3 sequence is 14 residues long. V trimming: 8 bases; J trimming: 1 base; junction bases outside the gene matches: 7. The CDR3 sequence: CASVWDRTSYEQYF. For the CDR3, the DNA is TGTGCCAGCGTCTGGGACAGGACTTCCTACGAGCAGTACTTC.

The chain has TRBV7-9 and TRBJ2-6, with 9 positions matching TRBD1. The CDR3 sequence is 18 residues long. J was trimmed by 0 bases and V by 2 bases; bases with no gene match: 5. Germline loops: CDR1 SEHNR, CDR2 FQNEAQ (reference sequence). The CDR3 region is CASSLTGGDPSGANVLTF. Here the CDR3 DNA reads TGTGCCAGCAGCTTAACAGGGGGCGACCCCTCTGGGGCCAACGTCCTGACTTTC.

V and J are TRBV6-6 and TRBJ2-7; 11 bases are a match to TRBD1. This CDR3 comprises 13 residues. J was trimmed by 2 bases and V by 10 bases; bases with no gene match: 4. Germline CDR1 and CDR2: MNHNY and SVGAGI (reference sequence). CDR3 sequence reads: CATGQGAAYEQYF. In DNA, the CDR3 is TGTGCCACTGGACAGGGGGCAGCCTACGAGCAGTACTTC.

CDR3 sequence: CASSVEIGTRETQYF. The CDR3, as DNA: TGTGCCAGCAGCGTAGAGATAGGGACCAGGGAGACCCAGTACTTC. The V call is TRBV9, the J call TRBJ2-5, with D possibly being TRBD1 or TRBD2 (5 bases each). Trimming removed 0 bases at V and 5 bases at J, with 14 bases between. The CDR3 runs to 15 residues. Germline-derived CDR1 and CDR2 are SGDLS and YYNGEE.

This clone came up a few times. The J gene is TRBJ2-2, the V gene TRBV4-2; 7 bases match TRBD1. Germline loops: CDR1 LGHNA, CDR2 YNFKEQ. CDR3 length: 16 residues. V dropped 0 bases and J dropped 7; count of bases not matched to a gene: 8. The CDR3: CASSQDYGTASGELFF. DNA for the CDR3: TGTGCCAGCAGCCAAGATTACGGGACAGCAAGCGGGGAGCTGTTTTTT.

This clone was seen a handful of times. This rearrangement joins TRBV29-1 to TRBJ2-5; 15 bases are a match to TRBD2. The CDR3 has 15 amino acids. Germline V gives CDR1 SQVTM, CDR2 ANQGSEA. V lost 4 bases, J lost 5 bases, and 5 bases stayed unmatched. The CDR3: CSVGGTSGRRETQYF. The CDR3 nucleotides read TGCAGCGTTGGGGGGACTAGCGGGAGGAGGGAGACCCAGTACTTC. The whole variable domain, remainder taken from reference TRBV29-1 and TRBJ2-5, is SAVISQKPSRDICQRGTSLTIQCQVDSQVTMMFWYRQQPGQSLTLIATANQGSEATYESGFVIDKFPISRPNLTFSTLTVSNMSPEDSSIYLCSVGGTSGRRETQYFGPGTRLLVL.

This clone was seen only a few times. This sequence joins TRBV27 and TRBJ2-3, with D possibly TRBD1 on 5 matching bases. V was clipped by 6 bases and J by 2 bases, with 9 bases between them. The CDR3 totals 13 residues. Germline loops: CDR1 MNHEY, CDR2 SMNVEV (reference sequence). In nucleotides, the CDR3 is TGTGCCAGCAGAAGGGGAACCACAGATACGCAGTATTTT. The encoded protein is CASRRGTTDTQYF.

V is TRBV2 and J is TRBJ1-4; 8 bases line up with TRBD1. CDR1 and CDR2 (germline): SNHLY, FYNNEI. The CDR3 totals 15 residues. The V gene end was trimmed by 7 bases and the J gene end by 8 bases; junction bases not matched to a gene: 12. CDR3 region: CASIRSGTGREKLFF. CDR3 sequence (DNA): TGTGCCAGCATTAGATCCGGGACAGGTCGAGAAAAACTGTTTTTT.

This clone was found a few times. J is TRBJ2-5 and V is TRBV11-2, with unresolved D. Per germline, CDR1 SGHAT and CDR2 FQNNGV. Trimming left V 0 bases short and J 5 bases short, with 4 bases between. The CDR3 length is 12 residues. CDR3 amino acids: CASSLDLETQYF. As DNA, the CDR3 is TGTGCCAGCAGCTTAGATCTGGAGACCCAGTACTTC.

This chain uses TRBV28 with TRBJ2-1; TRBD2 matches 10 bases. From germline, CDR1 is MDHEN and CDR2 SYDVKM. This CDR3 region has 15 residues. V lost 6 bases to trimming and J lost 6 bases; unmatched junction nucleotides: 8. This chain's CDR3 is CASRISGRAINEQFF. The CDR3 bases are TGTGCCAGCAGGATCAGCGGGAGGGCAATCAATGAGCAGTTCTTC.

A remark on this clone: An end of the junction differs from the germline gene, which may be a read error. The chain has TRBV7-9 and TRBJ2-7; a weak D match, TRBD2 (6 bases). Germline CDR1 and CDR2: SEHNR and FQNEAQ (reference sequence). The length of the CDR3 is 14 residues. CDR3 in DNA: TGCGCCAGCAGCCAAGACGGGAGCTCCTACGAGCAGTACTTC. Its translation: CASSQDGSSYEQYF.